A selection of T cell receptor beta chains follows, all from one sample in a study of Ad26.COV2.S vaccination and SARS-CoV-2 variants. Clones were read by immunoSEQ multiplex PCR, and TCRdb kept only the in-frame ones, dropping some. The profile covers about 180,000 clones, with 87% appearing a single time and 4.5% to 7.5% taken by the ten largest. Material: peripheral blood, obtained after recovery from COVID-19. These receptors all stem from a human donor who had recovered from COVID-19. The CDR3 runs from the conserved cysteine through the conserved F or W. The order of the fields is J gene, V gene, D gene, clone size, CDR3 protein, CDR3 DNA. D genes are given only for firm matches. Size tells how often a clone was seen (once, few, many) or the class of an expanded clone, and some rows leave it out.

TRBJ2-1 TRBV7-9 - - CASSLAHGGYEQFF TGTGCCAGCAGCTTAGCGCATGGAGGGTATGAGCAGTTCTTC
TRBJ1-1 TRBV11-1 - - CASSPGTVMNTEAFF TGTGCCAGCAGCCCAGGGACCGTAATGAACACTGAAGCTTTCTTT
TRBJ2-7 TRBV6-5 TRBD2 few CASRLAGGGRNEQYF TGTGCCAGCCGTCTAGCGGGAGGAGGGAGGAACGAGCAGTACTTC
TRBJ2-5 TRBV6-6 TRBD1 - CASSRTGGRETQYF TGTGCCAGCAGTCGAACAGGGGGCAGGGAGACCCAGTACTTC
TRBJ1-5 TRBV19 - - CASSPISLGQPDQHF TGTGCCAGTAGCCCCATATCCCTCGGACAGCCGGACCAGCATTTT
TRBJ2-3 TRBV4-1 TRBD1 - CASSQTQGATDTQYF TGCGCCAGCAGCCAAACACAGGGGGCCACAGATACGCAGTATTTT
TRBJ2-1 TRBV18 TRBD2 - CASSPLTGTSGYNEQFF TGTGCCAGCTCACCACTTACCGGGACTAGCGGGTACAATGAGCAGTTCTTC
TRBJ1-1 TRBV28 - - CASNLPGRMNTEAFF TGTGCCAGCAACCTACCGGGACGGATGAACACTGAAGCTTTCTTT
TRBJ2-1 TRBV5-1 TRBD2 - CASSLVAGGPDEQFF TGCGCCAGCAGCTTGGTAGCGGGAGGGCCAGATGAGCAGTTCTTC
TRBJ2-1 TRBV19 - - CASSPPDGSSSYNEQFF TGTGCCAGTAGTCCTCCCGACGGCTCCAGCTCCTACAATGAGCAGTTCTTC
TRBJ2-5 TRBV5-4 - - CASSMGSQETQYF TGTGCCAGCAGCATGGGGAGCCAAGAGACCCAGTACTTC
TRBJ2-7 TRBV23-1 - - CAHRGEILDEQYF TGCGCCCATAGGGGCGAAATTTTGGACGAGCAGTACTTC
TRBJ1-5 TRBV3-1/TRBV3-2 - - CASSPFLNQPQHF TGTGCCAGCAGCCCTTTCTTGAATCAGCCCCAGCATTTT
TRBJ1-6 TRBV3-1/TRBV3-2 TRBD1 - CASSYRGNSPLHF TGTGCCAGCAGCTACAGGGGTAATTCACCCCTCCACTTT
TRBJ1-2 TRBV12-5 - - CASGFGQNYGYTF TGTGCTAGTGGTTTTGGACAGAACTATGGCTACACCTTC
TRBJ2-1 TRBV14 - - CASSQMYNEQFF TGTGCCAGCAGCCAAATGTACAATGAGCAGTTCTTC
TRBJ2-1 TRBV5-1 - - CASSLAVDNEQFF TGCGCCAGCAGCTTGGCGGTCGACAATGAGCAGTTCTTC
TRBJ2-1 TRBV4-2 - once CASSQDLTSWDNEQFF TGTGCCAGCAGCCAAGATCTTACTAGTTGGGACAATGAGCAGTTCTTC
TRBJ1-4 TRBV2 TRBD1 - CASSRQGGKEKLFF TGTGCCAGCAGTCGACAGGGGGGGAAGGAAAAACTGTTTTTT
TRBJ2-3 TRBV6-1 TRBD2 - CASSEVLSGGGRTDTQYF TGTGCCAGCAGTGAAGTTCTATCCGGGGGGGGTCGTACAGATACGCAGTATTTT
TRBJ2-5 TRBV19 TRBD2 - CASSIDDRIAGGGETQYF TGTGCCAGTAGTATAGATGACAGAATAGCGGGAGGGGGAGAGACCCAGTACTTC
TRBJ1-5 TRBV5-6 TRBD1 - CASSLRGQVQPQHF TGTGCCAGCAGCCTCAGGGGGCAGGTTCAGCCCCAGCATTTT
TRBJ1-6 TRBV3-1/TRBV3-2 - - CASSQDRGRSPLHF TGTGCCAGCAGCCAAGACAGGGGAAGGTCACCCCTCCACTTT
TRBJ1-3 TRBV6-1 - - CASSVFQMSSGNTIYF TGTGCCAGCAGTGTTTTCCAGATGAGCTCTGGAAACACCATATATTTT
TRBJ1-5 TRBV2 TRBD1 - CASRTGGPRNQPQHF TGTGCCAGCAGGACAGGGGGCCCCCGAAATCAGCCCCAGCATTTT
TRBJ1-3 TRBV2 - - CASVRETLTGNTIYF TGTGCCAGCGTGAGGGAGACCCTAACTGGAAACACCATATATTTT
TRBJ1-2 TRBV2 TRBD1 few CASRGQFSNYGYTF TGTGCCAGCAGGGGACAGTTTTCTAACTATGGCTACACCTTC
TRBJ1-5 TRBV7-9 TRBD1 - CASSLGAGGTEPQHF TGTGCCAGCAGCTTAGGGGCAGGGGGAACGGAGCCCCAGCATTTT
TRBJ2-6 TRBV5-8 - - CASSLQRSGANVLTF TGTGCCAGCAGCTTGCAGCGCTCTGGGGCCAACGTCCTGACTTTC
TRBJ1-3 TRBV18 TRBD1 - CASSTGTGSGNTIYF TGTGCCAGCTCAACGGGGACAGGGTCTGGAAACACCATATATTTT
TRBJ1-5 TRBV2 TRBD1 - CASSALTGAGQPQHF TGTGCCAGCAGTGCACTGACAGGGGCTGGGCAGCCCCAGCATTTT
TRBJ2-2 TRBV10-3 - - CASHWGNTGELFF TGTGCCTCCCATTGGGGGAACACCGGGGAGCTGTTTTTT
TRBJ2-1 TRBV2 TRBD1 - CASSEDGQGYNEQFF TGTGCCAGCAGTGAAGATGGACAGGGCTACAATGAGCAGTTCTTC
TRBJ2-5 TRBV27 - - CASSLLKSGADQETQYF TGTGCCAGCAGCTTGCTTAAGTCGGGGGCAGACCAAGAGACCCAGTACTTC
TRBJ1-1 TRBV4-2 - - CASSQSRGTEAFF TGTGCCAGCAGCCAGAGCCGGGGCACTGAAGCTTTCTTT